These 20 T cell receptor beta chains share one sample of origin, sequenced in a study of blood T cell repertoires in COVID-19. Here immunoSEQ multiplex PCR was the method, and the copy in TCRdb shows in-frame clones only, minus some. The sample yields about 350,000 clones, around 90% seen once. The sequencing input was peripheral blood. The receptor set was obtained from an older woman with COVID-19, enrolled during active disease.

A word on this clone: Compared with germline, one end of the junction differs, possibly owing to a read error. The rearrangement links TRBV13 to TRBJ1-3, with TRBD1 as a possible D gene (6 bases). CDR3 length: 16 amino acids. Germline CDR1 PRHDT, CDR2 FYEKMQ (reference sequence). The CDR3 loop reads CTSSFQTGRRGRDIYF. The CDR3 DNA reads TGTACCAGCAGCTTCCAGACAGGCCGCCGAGGGCGTGATATATATTTT.

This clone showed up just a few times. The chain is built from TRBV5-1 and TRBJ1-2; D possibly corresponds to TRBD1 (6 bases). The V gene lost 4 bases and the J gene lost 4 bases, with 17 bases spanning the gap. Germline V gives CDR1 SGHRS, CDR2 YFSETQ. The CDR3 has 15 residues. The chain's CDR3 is CASSPTGIRRYGYTF. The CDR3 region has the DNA TGCGCCAGCAGCCCCACAGGGATACGCCGCTATGGCTACACCTTC.

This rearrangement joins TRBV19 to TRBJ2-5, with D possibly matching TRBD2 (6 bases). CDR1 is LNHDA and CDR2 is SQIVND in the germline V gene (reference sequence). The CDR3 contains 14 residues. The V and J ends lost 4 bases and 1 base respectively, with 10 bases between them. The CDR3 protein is CASSTGGLQETQYF. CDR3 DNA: TGTGCCAGTAGTACCGGGGGACTCCAAGAGACCCAGTACTTC.

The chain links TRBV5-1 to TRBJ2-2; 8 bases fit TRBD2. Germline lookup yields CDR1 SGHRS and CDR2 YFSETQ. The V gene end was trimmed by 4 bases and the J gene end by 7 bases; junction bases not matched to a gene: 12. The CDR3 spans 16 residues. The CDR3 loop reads CASSLKAGEPGGELFF. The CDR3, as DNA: TGCGCCAGCAGCCTAAAAGCGGGGGAGCCGGGCGGGGAGCTGTTTTTT.

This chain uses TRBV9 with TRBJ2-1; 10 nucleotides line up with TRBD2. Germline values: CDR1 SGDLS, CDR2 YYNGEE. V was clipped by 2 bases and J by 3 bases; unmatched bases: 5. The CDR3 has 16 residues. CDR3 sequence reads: CASSVLPSGGYNEQFF. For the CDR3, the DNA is TGTGCCAGCAGCGTTCTCCCTAGCGGGGGCTACAATGAGCAGTTCTTC. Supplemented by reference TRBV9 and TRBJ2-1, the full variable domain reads DSGVTQTPKHLITATGQRVTLRCSPRSGDLSVYWYQQSLDQGLQFLIQYYNGEERAKGNILERFSAQQFPDLHSELNLSSLELGDSALYFCASSVLPSGGYNEQFFGPGTRLTVL.

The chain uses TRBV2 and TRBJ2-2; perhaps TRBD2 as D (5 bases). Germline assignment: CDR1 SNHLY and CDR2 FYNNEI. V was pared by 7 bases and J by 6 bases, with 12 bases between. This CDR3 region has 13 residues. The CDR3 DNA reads TGTGCCAGCAAAGGGAATAGCGCCGGGGAGCTGTTTTTT. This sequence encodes CASKGNSAGELFF.

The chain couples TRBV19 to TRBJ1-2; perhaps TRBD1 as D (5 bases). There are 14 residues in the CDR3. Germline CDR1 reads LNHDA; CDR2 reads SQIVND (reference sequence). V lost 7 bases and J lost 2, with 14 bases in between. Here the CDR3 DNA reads TGTGCCAGTATCTCTCTGACAGTAAACTATGGCTACACCTTC. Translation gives CASISLTVNYGYTF.

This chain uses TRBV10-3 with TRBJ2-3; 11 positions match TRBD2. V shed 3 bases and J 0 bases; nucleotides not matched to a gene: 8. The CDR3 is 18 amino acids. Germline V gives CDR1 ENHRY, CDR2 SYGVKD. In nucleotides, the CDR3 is TGTGCCATCAGTGATTTCACTAGCGGGGGACTTAGCACAGATACGCAGTATTTT. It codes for CAISDFTSGGLSTDTQYF.

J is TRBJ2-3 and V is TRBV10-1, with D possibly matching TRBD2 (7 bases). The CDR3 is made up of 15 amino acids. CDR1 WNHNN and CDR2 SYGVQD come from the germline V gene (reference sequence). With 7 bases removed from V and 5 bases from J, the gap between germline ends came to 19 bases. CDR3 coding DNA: TGCGCCAGCACACACTACCAAGGGGGGGTAGATACGCAGTATTTT. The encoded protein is CASTHYQGGVDTQYF.

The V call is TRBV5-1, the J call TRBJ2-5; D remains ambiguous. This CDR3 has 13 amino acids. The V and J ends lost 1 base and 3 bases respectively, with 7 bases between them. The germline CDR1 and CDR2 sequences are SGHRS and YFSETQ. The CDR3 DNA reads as TGCGCCAGCAGCTTGATTGTAGAAGAGACCCAGTACTTC. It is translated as CASSLIVEETQYF.

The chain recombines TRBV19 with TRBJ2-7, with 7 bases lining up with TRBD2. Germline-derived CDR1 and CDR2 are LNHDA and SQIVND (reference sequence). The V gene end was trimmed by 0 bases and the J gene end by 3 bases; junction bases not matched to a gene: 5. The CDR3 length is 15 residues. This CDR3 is CASSIEAGRVYEQYF. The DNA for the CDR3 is TGTGCCAGTAGTATAGAGGCAGGGAGGGTCTACGAGCAGTACTTC.

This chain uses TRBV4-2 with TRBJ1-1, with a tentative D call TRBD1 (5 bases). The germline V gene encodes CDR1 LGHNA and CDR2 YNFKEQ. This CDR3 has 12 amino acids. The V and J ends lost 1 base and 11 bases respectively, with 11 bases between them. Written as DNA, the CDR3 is TGTGCCAGCAGCCAAGGCCCCGGGGGGGCTTTCTTT. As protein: CASSQGPGGAFF.

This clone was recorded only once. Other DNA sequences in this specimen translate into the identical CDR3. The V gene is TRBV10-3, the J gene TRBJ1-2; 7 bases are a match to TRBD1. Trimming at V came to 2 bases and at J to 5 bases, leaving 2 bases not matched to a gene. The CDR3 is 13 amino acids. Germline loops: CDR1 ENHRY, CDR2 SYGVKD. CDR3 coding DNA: TGTGCCATCAGTGAGACAGGGGCGTATGGCTACACCTTC. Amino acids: CAISETGAYGYTF.

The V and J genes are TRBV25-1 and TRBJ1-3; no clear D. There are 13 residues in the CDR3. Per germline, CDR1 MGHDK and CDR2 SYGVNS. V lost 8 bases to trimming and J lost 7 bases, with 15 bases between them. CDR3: CASSPRTRNTIYF. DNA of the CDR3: TGTGCCAGCTCCCCGCGTACTCGGAACACCATATATTTT.

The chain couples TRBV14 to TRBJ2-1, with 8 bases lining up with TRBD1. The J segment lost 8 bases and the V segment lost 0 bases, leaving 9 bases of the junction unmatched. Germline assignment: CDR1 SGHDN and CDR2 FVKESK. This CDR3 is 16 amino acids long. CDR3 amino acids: CASSQDVGQGSHEQFF. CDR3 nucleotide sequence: TGTGCCAGCAGCCAAGATGTAGGACAGGGTTCCCATGAGCAGTTCTTC. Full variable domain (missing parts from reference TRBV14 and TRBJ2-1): EAGVTQFPSHSVIEKGQTVTLRCDPISGHDNLYWYRRVMGKEIKFLLHFVKESKQDESGMPNNRFLAERTGGTYSTLKVQPAELEDSGVYFCASSQDVGQGSHEQFFGPGTRLTVL.

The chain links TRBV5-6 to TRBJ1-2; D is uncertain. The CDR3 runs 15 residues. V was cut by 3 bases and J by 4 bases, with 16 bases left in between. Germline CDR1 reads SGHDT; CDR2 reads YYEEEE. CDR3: CASSSYGVGSYGYTF. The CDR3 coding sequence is TGTGCCAGCAGCTCCTACGGAGTGGGGAGCTATGGCTACACCTTC.

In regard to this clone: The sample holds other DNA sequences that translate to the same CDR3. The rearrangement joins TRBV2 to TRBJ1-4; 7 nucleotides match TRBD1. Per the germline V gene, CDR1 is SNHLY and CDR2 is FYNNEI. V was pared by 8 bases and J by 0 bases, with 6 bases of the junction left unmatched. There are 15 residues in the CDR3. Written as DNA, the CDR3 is TGTGCCAGCCGCCTGCAGGGGGCAACTAATGAAAAACTGTTTTTT. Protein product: CASRLQGATNEKLFF.

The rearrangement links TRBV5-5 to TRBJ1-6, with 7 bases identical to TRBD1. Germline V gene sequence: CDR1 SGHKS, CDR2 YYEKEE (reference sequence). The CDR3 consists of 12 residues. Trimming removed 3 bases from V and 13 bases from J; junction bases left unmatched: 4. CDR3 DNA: TGTGCCAGCAGCTCGGACAGGTATCCCCTCCACTTT. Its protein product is CASSSDRYPLHF.

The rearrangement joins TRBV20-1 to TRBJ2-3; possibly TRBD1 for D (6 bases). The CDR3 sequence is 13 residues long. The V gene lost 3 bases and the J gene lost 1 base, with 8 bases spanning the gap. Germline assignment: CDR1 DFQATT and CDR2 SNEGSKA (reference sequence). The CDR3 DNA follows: TGCAGTGCTAGTTCAGGGGGCACAGATACGCAGTATTTT. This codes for CSASSGGTDTQYF.

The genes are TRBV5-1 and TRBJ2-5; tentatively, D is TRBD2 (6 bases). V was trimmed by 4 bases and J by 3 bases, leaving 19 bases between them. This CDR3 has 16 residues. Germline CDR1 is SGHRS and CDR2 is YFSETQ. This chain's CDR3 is CASSPGGAGRKETQYF. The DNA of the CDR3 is TGCGCCAGCAGCCCAGGAGGGGCAGGGAGGAAAGAGACCCAGTACTTC.